Listed below are T cell receptor beta chains from one sample, sequenced in a study of T cell responses to AZD1222 COVID-19 vaccine. Measured with immunoSEQ multiplex PCR; TCRdb has only the in-frame clones, and not every one. The sample carries roughly 93,000 clones, nearly 90% recorded once. The sample was peripheral blood, taken on day 0 of AZD1222 vaccination. Source of these receptors: an adult in good health. Both conserved end residues are part of each CDR3. A D gene is named only where the DNA matches it firmly. Clone size is shown for a subset of rows, as once, few, many or a class of expanded clone.

j_call cdr3_length v_call d_call clone_size cdr3_aa cdr3_nt
TRBJ2-1 16 TRBV7-3 TRBD2 - CASSLTFGLASNEQFF TGTGCCAGCAGCTTAACGTTTGGACTAGCGAGCAATGAGCAGTTCTTC
TRBJ2-7 13 TRBV28 - - CASSLSPSYEQYF TGTGCCAGCAGTTTATCTCCCTCCTACGAGCAGTACTTC
TRBJ2-7 13 TRBV29-1 TRBD1 - CSVGTGGLNEQYF TGCAGCGTTGGTACAGGGGGCCTGAACGAGCAGTACTTC
TRBJ1-6 17 TRBV18 - - CASSPYTRGFGDSPLHF TGTGCCAGCTCACCTTATACTCGGGGATTCGGTGATTCACCCCTCCACTTT
TRBJ1-6 13 TRBV7-8 - - CASSPGGGSPLHF TGTGCCAGCAGCCCGGGTGGGGGCTCACCCCTCCACTTT
TRBJ2-1 16 TRBV3-1/TRBV3-2 TRBD2 - CASSQGLAGAYNEQFF TGTGCCAGCAGCCAAGGACTAGCGGGGGCCTACAATGAGCAGTTCTTC
TRBJ2-7 15 TRBV18 - - CASSPTYRDSYEQYF TGTGCCAGCTCACCAACCTACAGAGACTCCTACGAGCAGTACTTC
TRBJ1-1 18 TRBV7-6 TRBD1 - CASSLGRGASLGNTEAFF TGTGCCAGCAGCTTGGGCAGGGGGGCTTCTCTTGGGAACACTGAAGCTTTCTTT
TRBJ1-5 15 TRBV19 - - CASSITGPSNQPQHF TGTGCCAGTAGTATAACAGGGCCGAGCAATCAGCCCCAGCATTTT
TRBJ1-2 15 TRBV27 - few CASSFNFGGTQRLAF TGTGCCAGCAGTTTTAATTTTGGGGGGACTCAGAGGCTCGCCTTC
TRBJ1-1 14 TRBV5-1 - - CASSFEGENTEAFF TGCGCCAGCAGCTTTGAAGGGGAGAACACTGAAGCTTTCTTT
TRBJ2-7 15 TRBV18 - - CASSTQGKWGYEQYF TGTGCCAGCTCGACACAGGGAAAATGGGGCTACGAGCAGTACTTC
TRBJ1-2 17 TRBV6-2/TRBV6-3 TRBD1 - CASSYLLPGQGAEGYTF TGTGCCAGCAGTTACCTGCTCCCCGGACAGGGGGCTGAAGGCTACACCTTC
TRBJ1-2 12 TRBV28 - - CASSFTQGGYTF TGTGCCAGCAGTTTCACCCAGGGGGGCTACACCTTC
TRBJ1-3 16 TRBV7-9 TRBD1 - CASSSRVGGYGNTIYF TGTGCCAGCAGCTCCCGAGTAGGGGGCTATGGAAACACCATATATTTT
TRBJ1-1 14 TRBV6-1 - - CASSDRGGSTEAFF TGTGCCAGCAGTGACAGGGGAGGTAGCACTGAAGCTTTCTTT
TRBJ2-5 14 TRBV7-2 TRBD2 few CASGPGLAAETQYF TGTGCCAGCGGCCCGGGACTAGCGGCTGAGACCCAGTACTTC
TRBJ2-7 14 TRBV6-2/TRBV6-3 - - CASSYSNTFYEQYF TGTGCCAGCAGTTACTCGAACACCTTCTACGAGCAGTACTTC
TRBJ2-7 14 TRBV9 - - CASSAGDTSYEQYF TGTGCCAGCAGCGCCGGGGACACCTCTTACGAGCAGTACTTC
TRBJ1-1 14 TRBV30 TRBD1 - CAWHPGRGFTEAFF TGTGCCTGGCATCCGGGCAGGGGGTTCACTGAAGCTTTCTTT
TRBJ1-5 14 TRBV16 TRBD1 - CASSGQGAIQPQHF TGTGCCAGCAGCGGACAGGGGGCGATTCAGCCCCAGCATTTT
TRBJ2-1 17 TRBV18 - - CASSPKRGGGSYNEQFF TGTGCCAGCTCACCCAAAAGGGGGGGCGGCTCCTACAATGAGCAGTTCTTC
TRBJ2-1 14 TRBV29-1 - - CSVPRQGGHNEQFF TGCAGCGTTCCTCGACAGGGAGGTCACAATGAGCAGTTCTTC
TRBJ2-1 15 TRBV10-1 - - CASSVRGATNNEQFF TGCGCCAGCAGTGTACGGGGGGCCACTAACAATGAGCAGTTCTTC
TRBJ1-1 15 TRBV6-5 TRBD1 - CASSSAGGTHTEAFF TGTGCCAGCAGTTCAGCAGGGGGTACTCACACTGAAGCTTTCTTT
TRBJ1-3 14 TRBV5-1 - - CASSLGLAGNTIYF TGCGCCAGCAGCTTGGGGCTGGCTGGAAACACCATATATTTT
TRBJ2-2 16 TRBV11-3 - - CASSLSAGQHTGELFF TGTGCCAGCAGCTTATCGGCGGGACAGCACACCGGGGAGCTGTTTTTT
TRBJ2-2 15 TRBV13 TRBD1 - CASSNRGRITGELFF TGTGCCAGCAGTAACAGGGGCCGGATCACCGGGGAGCTGTTTTTT
TRBJ1-4 14 TRBV25-1 - once CASRPGHINEKLFF TGTGCCAGCAGACCGGGACATATAAATGAAAAACTGTTTTTT
TRBJ2-3 13 TRBV11-3 - once CASSLVSTDTQYF TGTGCCAGCAGCTTAGTAAGCACAGATACGCAGTATTTT
TRBJ2-1 10 TRBV12-3/TRBV12-4 - once CASIGGEQFF TGTGCCAGCATAGGAGGTGAGCAGTTCTTC
TRBJ2-7 16 TRBV6-4 TRBD1 once CASSDTHSDRKYEQYF TGTGCCAGCAGTGACACCCACTCGGACAGGAAATACGAGCAGTACTTC